Detailed here is one T cell receptor (beta chain). Original analysis: Researchers report that nucleated cell counts were estimated from reference gene primer amplification. Sequencing was performed with immunoSEQ multiplex PCR; in TCRdb, only in-frame clones are kept and a portion is missing. V, J and clone size reflect that table, while D and trimming were determined from the DNA. The data contain 360,000 or so clones, around 89% of them singletons. This entry is derived from a study of blood T cell repertoires in COVID-19. The overall study: Specimens from acute and convalescent COVID-19 originated in the United States, Italy and Spain. T cells, B-cell-depleted T cells, or PBMCs provided the cDNA or gDNA that served as material.

CDR1 is MGHRA, CDR2 YSYEKL, per germline. CDR3 length: 12 residues. The V gene lost 3 bases and the J gene lost 4 bases, with 7 bases spanning the gap. The sample comprised peripheral blood. This clonotype originated in a man between 18 and 35 years old with active or convalescent COVID-19. This chain uses TRBV4-1 with TRBJ2-7, with D perhaps TRBD1 (5 bases). Here the CDR3 reads CASSHQGYEQYF. The CDR3 DNA follows: TGCGCCAGCAGCCACCAGGGTTACGAGCAGTACTTC.